The 30 T cell receptor beta chains presented below share a single source sample, sequenced in a study of blood T cell repertoires in COVID-19. Profiled with immunoSEQ multiplex PCR; TCRdb holds only in-frame clones, not every one. The sample contains some 160,000 clones, roughly 90% of which appear only once. What was sequenced was peripheral blood. The source of these receptors is a man aged 55 to 69 with acute or convalescent COVID-19.

This rearrangement joins TRBV3-1 (or the pseudogene TRBV3-2) to TRBJ2-7; TRBD1 aligns across 9 bases. Germline V gives CDR1 LGHDT, CDR2 YNNKEL (reference sequence). V lost 4 bases to trimming and J lost 4 bases; unmatched junction nucleotides: 2. The CDR3 has 13 residues. CDR3 sequence: CASSPGTGYEQYF. CDR3 coding DNA: TGTGCCAGCAGCCCAGGGACAGGGTACGAGCAGTACTTC.

This chain links TRBV3-1 (or the pseudogene TRBV3-2) with TRBJ2-5; D is undetermined. V was pared by 4 bases and J by 4 bases, with 7 bases between. The germline V gene encodes CDR1 LGHDT and CDR2 YNNKEL (reference sequence). This CDR3 contains 12 residues. The CDR3 DNA reads TGTGCCAGCAGCCTCAGGCGAGAGACCCAGTACTTC. Encoded protein: CASSLRRETQYF.

This chain uses TRBV24-1 with TRBJ2-3, with a weak D call TRBD1 (6 bases). The CDR3 has 15 residues. The V and J ends lost 5 bases and 2 bases respectively, with 13 bases between them. The germline V gene encodes CDR1 KGHDR and CDR2 SFDVKD. The CDR3, as DNA: TGTGCCACCAGTGCGGGCAGGGGACCCACAGATACGCAGTATTTT. Protein product: CATSAGRGPTDTQYF.

CDR3 protein: CASSPSPEKLFF. The CDR3 DNA reads as TGTGCCAGCAGCCCCTCCCCCGAAAAACTGTTTTTT. The rearrangement links TRBV7-6 to TRBJ1-4, with D unclear. Trimming took off 5 bases at V and 8 bases at J, with 9 bases between the two ends. The CDR3 spans 12 residues. The germline V gene encodes CDR1 SGHVS and CDR2 FNYEAQ.

V usage is TRBV6-6 and J usage is TRBJ1-5, with TRBD1 identical over 7 bases. With V trimmed by 5 bases and J by 2 bases, 12 bases remained unmatched. The germline V gene encodes CDR1 MNHNY and CDR2 SVGAGI (reference sequence). The CDR3 is 17 amino acids. CDR3 sequence: CASSPDRPPLRNQPQHF. Here the CDR3 DNA reads TGTGCCAGCAGTCCGGACAGGCCCCCACTACGCAATCAGCCCCAGCATTTT.

The CDR3 here is CSAASGTGADEQFF. The CDR3 DNA sequence: TGCAGCGCCGCATCCGGGACAGGCGCTGATGAGCAGTTCTTC. The chain joins TRBV29-1 to TRBJ2-1, with 8 bases matching TRBD1. The trim removed 7 bases at V and 8 bases at J, leaving 13 bases unmatched. There are 14 residues in the CDR3. Per the germline V gene, CDR1 is SQVTM and CDR2 is ANQGSEA.

CDR3 loop: CASSLRRGRGFDEQYF. As DNA, the CDR3 is TGTGCCAGCAGCTTAAGGAGGGGACGGGGGTTCGACGAGCAGTACTTC. The chain uses TRBV11-2 and TRBJ2-7, with a possible D match to TRBD2 (6 bases). V lost 2 bases and J 5 bases, leaving 19 bases between the germline ends. This CDR3 contains 16 residues. Germline CDR1 reads SGHAT; CDR2 reads FQNNGV. The whole variable domain, filled in from reference TRBV11-2 and TRBJ2-7, reads EAGVAQSPRYKIIEKRQSVAFWCNPISGHATLYWYQQILGQGPKLLIQFQNNGVVDDSQLPKDRFSAERLKGVDSTLKIQPAKLEDSAVYLCASSLRRGRGFDEQYFGPGTRLTVT.

The chain couples TRBV5-1 to TRBJ1-1; D is perhaps TRBD1 (6 bases). V dropped 6 bases and J dropped 6 bases, with 15 bases sitting between them. Looked up from germline, CDR1 is SGHRS and CDR2 is YFSETQ. This CDR3 spans 13 amino acids. CDR3 region: CASKEPGAAEAFF. In DNA, the CDR3 is TGCGCCAGCAAAGAACCAGGGGCGGCTGAAGCTTTCTTT.

With respect to this clone: Other DNA sequences in the same sample also yield this CDR3. This sequence joins TRBV2 and TRBJ2-1, with 7 bases aligning to TRBD1. With 3 bases clipped from V and 2 bases from J, the junction kept 7 bases outside the gene matches. Germline-derived CDR1 and CDR2 are SNHLY and FYNNEI. The CDR3 spans 16 residues. CDR3 sequence (DNA): TGTGCCAGCAGTGAGGGGCGACAGGGACCCTACAATGAGCAGTTCTTC. Amino acid sequence: CASSEGRQGPYNEQFF.

The chain recombines TRBV7-2 with TRBJ1-3; no clear D. Germline-derived CDR1 and CDR2 are SGHTA and FQGNSA. The CDR3 is 16 amino acids. With 3 bases removed from V and 4 bases from J, the gap between germline ends came to 16 bases. CDR3 DNA: TGTGCCAGCAGCTTGGCAGGAGGTCTCGTAGGAAACACCATATATTTT. Amino acids: CASSLAGGLVGNTIYF.

The chain links TRBV5-6 to TRBJ1-1; tentative D call: TRBD1 (5 bases). This CDR3 comprises 16 residues. Germline CDR1 SGHDT, CDR2 YYEEEE. V was clipped by 4 bases and J by 1 base, with 17 bases between them. CDR3 sequence (DNA): TGTGCCAGCAGCCCAATCCTGGACACCGAGAACACTGAAGCTTTCTTT. This sequence encodes CASSPILDTENTEAFF.

The CDR3 nucleotides are TGTGCCAGCAGCAGGACAGTGAGGGACTCTGGGGCCAACGTCCTGACTTTC. Its translation: CASSRTVRDSGANVLTF. This chain joins TRBV2 and TRBJ2-6; possible D gene TRBD1, 6 bases. Trimming cost V 6 bases and J 0 bases, with 15 bases left between them. The length of the CDR3 is 17 residues. Germline CDR1 SNHLY, CDR2 FYNNEI.

This clone was seen a few times. The chain couples TRBV12-3 or TRBV12-4 to TRBJ2-7; tentatively, D is TRBD2 (6 bases). V was trimmed by 7 bases and J by 7 bases, leaving 14 bases between them. CDR3 length: 12 residues. The DNA of the CDR3 is TGTGCCAGCACCCTTCAGGGAGGTGAGCAGTACTTC. Translation gives CASTLQGGEQYF.

This rearrangement joins TRBV5-1 to TRBJ1-4, with D tentatively TRBD1 (5 bases). This CDR3 has 13 amino acids. Trimming stripped 7 bases from V and 7 bases from J, with 14 bases between. Germline V CDR1 and CDR2: SGHRS, YFSETQ. The CDR3 here is CASSHGGGEKLFF. The CDR3 bases are TGCGCCAGCTCACACGGGGGAGGTGAAAAACTGTTTTTT.

The chain employs TRBV25-1 and TRBJ1-3, with TRBD1 matching 11 bases. V lost 10 bases to trimming and J lost 3 bases; unmatched junction nucleotides: 17. The CDR3 has 18 residues. Germline V lookup: CDR1 MGHDK, CDR2 SYGVNS. CDR3 DNA sequence: TGTGCCACCGTCGGGACAGGGGGATTTCACTCTGGTGGAAACACCATATATTTT. Protein sequence: CATVGTGGFHSGGNTIYF.

The V and J genes are TRBV27 and TRBJ1-1; unclear D gene. Between the trimmed V and J ends, which lost 6 bases and 1 base, there was a span of 21 bases. Germline-derived CDR1 and CDR2 are MNHEY and SMNVEV (reference sequence). CDR3 size: 17 residues. The CDR3, as DNA: TGTGCCAGCAGAAATTTGGCGTCCGGGAATCGGAACACTGAAGCTTTCTTT. Amino acids: CASRNLASGNRNTEAFF.

The chain employs TRBV4-3 and TRBJ2-1; TRBD2 aligns across 10 bases. The CDR3 has 17 residues. The V and J ends lost 0 bases and 4 bases, in that order; junction bases with no gene match: 6. Germline V gene lookup returns CDR1 LGHNA and CDR2 YSLEER. CDR3 in amino acids: CASSQDLLAGVYNEQFF. In DNA form, the CDR3 reads TGCGCCAGCAGCCAAGATTTGCTAGCGGGGGTATACAATGAGCAGTTCTTC.

The chain carries TRBV6-5 and TRBJ1-1; D unresolved. Between the trimmed V and J ends, which lost 7 bases and 1 base, there was a span of 13 bases. The CDR3 covers 14 residues. Germline CDR1 is MNHEY and CDR2 is SVGAGI. The CDR3 DNA reads as TGTGCCAGCACCCCCTGGCCAGGGAACACTGAAGCTTTCTTT. It specifies CASTPWPGNTEAFF.

The V gene is TRBV6-5, the J gene TRBJ1-5; D perhaps matches TRBD1 (5 bases). V was cut by 5 bases and J by 5 bases, with 7 bases left in between. The CDR3 loop spans 12 amino acids. Germline-derived CDR1 and CDR2 are MNHEY and SVGAGI. The CDR3 spells CASSQGDQPQHF. The CDR3 nucleotides read TGTGCCAGCAGTCAGGGCGATCAGCCCCAGCATTTT.

J is TRBJ1-4 and V is TRBV5-4; the D gene is possibly TRBD1 (6 bases). Per the germline V gene, CDR1 is SGHNT and CDR2 is YYREEE (reference sequence). The ends were cut back, 0 bases at V and 5 bases at J, with 11 bases in the middle. The length of the CDR3 is 15 residues. The CDR3 DNA sequence: TGTGCCAGCAGCTTGGGCAGGGGAGGGAATGAAAAACTGTTTTTT. This codes for CASSLGRGGNEKLFF.

The CDR3 protein is CASSSRDYKGNIQYF. Written as DNA, the CDR3 is TGTGCCAGCAGCTCCCGGGACTATAAAGGAAACATTCAGTACTTC. The rearrangement links TRBV5-4 to TRBJ2-4; 7 bases line up with TRBD2. The germline V gene has CDR1 SGHNT and CDR2 YYREEE (reference sequence). The CDR3 extends over 15 amino acids. J gave up 6 bases and V 3 bases, and 9 bases lay outside the gene matches.

The chain uses TRBV5-4 and TRBJ2-1, with no clear D. V lost 4 bases to trimming and J lost 3 bases, with 8 bases between them. This CDR3 has 13 amino acids. Germline V gives CDR1 SGHNT, CDR2 YYREEE (reference sequence). The CDR3 region has the DNA TGTGCCAGCAGCAGAGCCCACTACAATGAGCAGTTCTTC. Translating it yields CASSRAHYNEQFF.

This chain uses TRBV5-1 with TRBJ2-7, with no clear D. The CDR3 is made up of 13 amino acids. The germline V and J ends were trimmed by 2 bases and 2 bases, with 8 bases remaining between them. In germline, CDR1 is SGHRS, CDR2 YFSETQ. The CDR3 bases are TGCGCCAGCAGCTTTGGCACTACCTACGAGCAGTACTTC. This codes for CASSFGTTYEQYF.

This clone was detected only a few times. J is TRBJ1-1 and V is TRBV7-2, with D uncertain. This CDR3 is built from 14 residues. Between the trimmed V and J ends, which lost 5 bases and 0 bases, there was a span of 10 bases. Looked up from germline, CDR1 is SGHTA and CDR2 is FQGNSA. The CDR3 spells CASSLNSLNTEAFF. CDR3 sequence (DNA): TGTGCCAGCAGCCTAAATTCCCTGAACACTGAAGCTTTCTTT.

This rearrangement joins TRBV5-6 to TRBJ1-4; 8 bases line up with TRBD1. The germline gives CDR1 SGHDT, CDR2 YYEEEE. The CDR3 has 15 amino acids. The V gene end was trimmed by 0 bases and the J gene end by 7 bases; junction bases not matched to a gene: 5. The DNA of the CDR3 is TGTGCCAGCAGCTTGGGGACAGGGTTTGGTGAAAAACTGTTTTTT. It translates to CASSLGTGFGEKLFF.

V and J are TRBV7-6 and TRBJ1-4; no clear D. Germline CDR1 reads SGHVS; CDR2 reads FNYEAQ. V was pared by 5 bases and J by 4 bases, with 17 bases between. The CDR3 extends over 16 amino acids. CDR3 loop: CASSRAGPARNEKLFF. As DNA, the CDR3 is TGTGCCAGCAGCCGCGCTGGGCCAGCTCGTAATGAAAAACTGTTTTTT.

This chain connects TRBV4-1 to TRBJ1-1, with TRBD1 identical over 9 bases. V was pared by 6 bases and J by 4 bases, with 9 bases of the junction left unmatched. Per the germline V gene, CDR1 is MGHRA and CDR2 is YSYEKL. CDR3 size: 15 residues. The CDR3 region has the DNA TGCGCCAGCAGACTCTCGACAGGGGGGGTCACTGAAGCTTTCTTT. It codes for CASRLSTGGVTEAFF.

The chain combines TRBV5-8 with TRBJ1-2; 8 bases line up with TRBD1. Per the germline V gene, CDR1 is SGHTS and CDR2 is YDEGEE. The ends lost 2 bases at V and 5 bases at J; junction bases unmatched: 14. This CDR3 region has 17 residues. The CDR3 loop is CASSFRRVDRDWYGYTF. As DNA, the CDR3 is TGTGCCAGCAGCTTTCGAAGGGTGGACAGGGATTGGTATGGCTACACCTTC.

The genes are TRBV19 and TRBJ2-5, with 8 positions matching TRBD1. This CDR3 is 15 amino acids long. CDR1 LNHDA and CDR2 SQIVND come from the germline V gene (reference sequence). The V and J ends lost 5 bases and 4 bases, in that order; junction bases with no gene match: 9. CDR3 amino acids: CASSSGQGEVETQYF. CDR3 sequence (DNA): TGTGCCAGTAGTTCCGGACAGGGTGAAGTAGAGACCCAGTACTTC.

This sequence joins TRBV3-1 (or the pseudogene TRBV3-2) and TRBJ1-2, with D hard to call. Trimming shortened V by 0 bases and J by 8 bases, and 10 bases separated the two germline ends. Germline V gene data show CDR1 as LGHDT and CDR2 as YNNKEL (reference sequence). The CDR3 is 13 amino acids. The CDR3 DNA follows: TGTGCCAGCAGCCAAGAAAGCGTGAAGGGCTACACCTTC. As protein: CASSQESVKGYTF.